This TCR beta chain emerged from a study of technical replicates of blood from several donors. The CDR3 covers 16 residues. With V trimmed by 3 bases and J by 0 bases, 5 bases remained unmatched. Germline V lookup: CDR1 GTSNPN, CDR2 SVGIG (reference sequence). Produced via immunoSEQ multiplex PCR; TCRdb's table is partial and in-frame only. This repertoire shows about 74,000 clones, 75% to 90% found once; its top ten account for about 4%. V gene TRBV30 combines with J gene TRBJ1-1, with 12 bases that match TRBD1. The receptor was isolated from a human donor in good health. Some clones in this sample may be carry-over from other donors' samples. The sequenced sample consisted of PBMCs. The CDR3 nucleotides are TGTGCCTGGAGGGGATGGGACAGGGGGCTGAACACTGAAGCTTTCTTT. It yields the protein CAWRGWDRGLNTEAFF.